Following are 25 T cell receptor beta chains from one sample sequenced in a study of TIL therapy for anti-PD-1-resistant metastatic lung cancer. The immunoSEQ assay was v3. Profiling relied on immunoSEQ multiplex PCR, and the TCRdb table lists in-frame clones only, not all of them. The sample lists about 50,000 clones; 80% to 90% were seen once. As to time point: pre-treatment sample, taken before nivolumab and TIL therapy. This material consisted of blood, taken at baseline. These receptors all stem from a person between 25 and 80 years old with non-small cell lung cancer.

The chain is built from TRBV7-2 and TRBJ2-2, with D unresolved. V lost 6 bases, J lost 6 bases, and 8 bases lay in between. CDR1 and CDR2 from the germline V gene are SGHTA and FQGNSA. There are 12 residues in the CDR3. CDR3 DNA sequence: TGTGCCAGCAGACGGACGGCCGGGGAGCTGTTTTTT. Amino acids: CASRRTAGELFF.

This chain connects TRBV7-3 to TRBJ2-3; a weak D match, TRBD1 (6 bases). V gave up 6 bases and J gave up 0 bases, with 7 bases separating them. The CDR3 has 13 residues. Germline-derived CDR1 and CDR2 are SGHTA and FQGTGA. The CDR3 bases are TGTGCCAGCAGGGGGGCTAGCACAGATACGCAGTATTTT. Translating it yields CASRGASTDTQYF.

The V call is TRBV5-6, the J call TRBJ2-5; D is undetermined. CDR3 size: 13 residues. Germline assignment: CDR1 SGHDT and CDR2 YYEEEE. Trimming shortened V by 0 bases and J by 8 bases, and 11 bases separated the two germline ends. The CDR3 DNA is TGTGCCAGCAGCTTGGCGGCGGCCGCAACCCAGTACTTC. It yields the protein CASSLAAAATQYF. The full variable domain, rest sourced from reference TRBV5-6 and TRBJ2-5, is DAGVTQSPTHLIKTRGQQVTLRCSPKSGHDTVSWYQQALGQGPQFIFQYYEEEERQRGNFPDRFSGHQFPNYSSELNVNALLLGDSALYLCASSLAAAATQYFGPGTRLLVL.

This rearrangement joins TRBV6-5 to TRBJ1-1; weak D call: TRBD1 (6 bases). CDR3 length equals 15 residues. CDR1 is MNHEY, CDR2 SVGAGI, per germline. V dropped 5 bases and J dropped 5 bases, with 18 bases sitting between them. CDR3: CASSTGGRAGTEAFF. The CDR3 DNA reads TGTGCCAGCAGTACCGGGGGCAGGGCGGGAACTGAAGCTTTCTTT.

The rearrangement uses TRBV7-2 and TRBJ2-3; D could derive from TRBD1 or TRBD2 (5 bases each). This CDR3 has 14 amino acids. Trimming pared 5 bases from V and 1 base from J, leaving 10 bases between. CDR1 and CDR2 (germline): SGHTA, FQGNSA. The CDR3 nucleotides read TGTGCCAGCAGCGAGGGGTATGGCACAGATACGCAGTATTTT. It yields the protein CASSEGYGTDTQYF.

The rearrangement links TRBV5-1 to TRBJ2-5; 7 bases are a match to TRBD2. Germline V gene lookup returns CDR1 SGHRS and CDR2 YFSETQ. The CDR3 has 15 residues. V shed 3 bases, J shed 4 bases, and the junction held 9 bases outside the gene matches. The CDR3 is CASSSQTSDGETQYF. The CDR3 bases are TGCGCCAGCAGCTCCCAAACTAGCGACGGAGAGACCCAGTACTTC. Full variable domain (missing parts from reference TRBV5-1 and TRBJ2-5): KAGVTQTPRYLIKTRGQQVTLSCSPISGHRSVSWYQQTPGQGLQFLFEYFSETQRNKGNFPGRFSGRQFSNSRSEMNVSTLELGDSALYLCASSSQTSDGETQYFGPGTRLLVL.

The chain recombines TRBV4-1 with TRBJ1-1; D is unresolved. The CDR3 sequence is 15 residues long. CDR1 is MGHRA, CDR2 YSYEKL, per germline. Trimming took off 0 bases at V and 3 bases at J, with 11 bases between the two ends. The CDR3 sequence: CASSQDRLEDTEAFF. The CDR3 DNA reads TGCGCCAGCAGCCAAGATAGACTCGAGGACACTGAAGCTTTCTTT.

The genes are TRBV28 and TRBJ1-5; D perhaps matches TRBD1 (6 bases). Trimming left V 6 bases short and J 6 bases short, with 18 bases between. The CDR3 is 15 residues long. The germline gives CDR1 MDHEN, CDR2 SYDVKM. The CDR3 is CASSPPEGGGQPQHF. Here the CDR3 DNA reads TGTGCCAGCAGCCCCCCTGAAGGGGGAGGTCAGCCCCAGCATTTT. The complete variable domain, with remaining parts taken from reference TRBV28 and TRBJ1-5, reads DVKVTQSSRYLVKRTGEKVFLECVQDMDHENMFWYRQDPGLGLRLIYFSYDVKMKEKGDIPEGYSVSREKKERFSLILESASTNQTSMYLCASSPPEGGGQPQHFGDGTRLSIL.

This sequence joins TRBV28 and TRBJ2-1; D is unclear. Trimming pared 3 bases from V and 4 bases from J, leaving 13 bases between. Germline CDR1 reads MDHEN; CDR2 reads SYDVKM. CDR3 length equals 15 residues. As DNA, the CDR3 is TGTGCCAGCAGTTTCGGTTCTGGGTTTTACAATGAGCAGTTCTTC. Protein product: CASSFGSGFYNEQFF. Full variable domain (outside the CDR3, taken from reference TRBV28 and TRBJ2-1): DVKVTQSSRYLVKRTGEKVFLECVQDMDHENMFWYRQDPGLGLRLIYFSYDVKMKEKGDIPEGYSVSREKKERFSLILESASTNQTSMYLCASSFGSGFYNEQFFGPGTRLTVL.

V usage is TRBV18 and J usage is TRBJ2-3; 12 bases line up with TRBD1. This CDR3 contains 14 residues. The ends lost 5 bases at V and 6 bases at J; junction bases unmatched: 3. Germline V CDR1 and CDR2: KGHSH, LQKENI. The CDR3 DNA reads TGTGCCAGCTCAGGGACAGGGGGCTTCGATACGCAGTATTTT. This codes for CASSGTGGFDTQYF.

This chain joins TRBV2 and TRBJ1-3, with 8 nucleotides matching TRBD1. The CDR3 extends over 15 amino acids. V dropped 8 bases and J dropped 0; count of bases not matched to a gene: 6. Germline CDR1 is SNHLY and CDR2 is FYNNEI. CDR3 protein: CASGPTGVSGNTIYF. In nucleotides, the CDR3 is TGTGCCAGCGGTCCGACAGGGGTCTCTGGAAACACCATATATTTT.

The chain employs TRBV25-1 and TRBJ2-5; 8 nucleotides match TRBD2. This CDR3 contains 17 residues. V dropped 6 bases and J dropped 2; count of bases not matched to a gene: 14. In germline, CDR1 is MGHDK, CDR2 SYGVNS. CDR3 sequence: CASSDDFAGGDQETQYF. The CDR3 region has the DNA TGTGCCAGCAGCGACGACTTCGCGGGGGGAGATCAAGAGACCCAGTACTTC.

The chain links TRBV28 to TRBJ2-7, with 13 nucleotides matching TRBD2. V lost 5 bases, J lost 0 bases, and 10 bases stayed unmatched. CDR3 length: 18 amino acids. Germline CDR1 is MDHEN and CDR2 is SYDVKM. The CDR3 sequence is CASSKRLAGGPSSYEQYF. The CDR3 DNA reads as TGTGCCAGCAGTAAGAGACTAGCGGGAGGTCCGAGCTCCTACGAGCAGTACTTC.

The gene calls are TRBV6-5 and TRBJ2-5, with D perhaps TRBD1 (6 bases). With 7 bases removed from V and 4 bases from J, the gap between germline ends came to 13 bases. Germline-derived CDR1 and CDR2 are MNHEY and SVGAGI. The CDR3 spans 13 residues. This CDR3 is CASKPAGVETQYF. The CDR3 DNA reads TGTGCCAGCAAGCCTGCAGGGGTAGAGACCCAGTACTTC.

In its sample, this clone was seen once. The chain links TRBV19 to TRBJ2-3; 11 bases map to TRBD1. CDR3 length: 16 residues. Looked up from germline, CDR1 is LNHDA and CDR2 is SQIVND (reference sequence). The V segment lost 5 bases and the J segment 5 bases; nucleotides outside the gene matches: 9. The DNA for the CDR3 is TGTGCCAGTAGTCCGGAGGACAGGGGGCAAAGAGATACGCAGTATTTT. Its translation is CASSPEDRGQRDTQYF.

The chain joins TRBV12-1 to TRBJ1-1. TRBV12-1 is deemed a pseudogene. The CDR3 is made up of 15 amino acids. The CDR3 nucleotides read TGTGCCAGCAGACAATCGAGGGGGGCGAACACTGAAGCTTTCTTT. This gives the protein CASRQSRGANTEAFF.

The count of this clone is one. The chain recombines TRBV19 with TRBJ2-5; D is perhaps TRBD2 (5 bases). Trimming took off 4 bases at V and 3 bases at J, with 15 bases between the two ends. This CDR3 region has 15 residues. The germline V gene has CDR1 LNHDA and CDR2 SQIVND (reference sequence). This chain's CDR3 is CASSTLLGNEETQYF. The CDR3 region has the DNA TGTGCCAGTAGTACCCTACTAGGAAACGAAGAGACCCAGTACTTC.

The chain links TRBV3-1 (or the pseudogene TRBV3-2) to TRBJ2-1; 9 bases line up with TRBD2. This CDR3 is built from 17 residues. V dropped 0 bases and J dropped 5; count of bases not matched to a gene: 8. Germline assignment: CDR1 LGHDT and CDR2 YNNKEL (reference sequence). The CDR3 coding sequence is TGTGCCAGCAGCCAAGATCTGGGTAGCGGGGGAAACAATGAGCAGTTCTTC. It codes for CASSQDLGSGGNNEQFF.

J is TRBJ2-7 and V is TRBV12-5, with D possibly being TRBD1 (7 bases). V lost 1 base, J lost 5 bases, and 27 bases lay in between. The V gene's germline CDR1 is LGHNT and CDR2 FRNRAP. This CDR3 contains 19 residues. This chain's CDR3 is CASGLGAGTATSLRNEQYF. The CDR3, as DNA: TGTGCTAGTGGTTTGGGGGCGGGGACAGCAACTAGCCTGCGGAACGAGCAGTACTTC. Filled out from reference TRBV12-5 and TRBJ2-7, the complete variable domain reads DARVTQTPRHKVTEMGQEVTMRCQPILGHNTVFWYRQTMMQGLELLAYFRNRAPLDDSGMPKDRFSAEMPDATLATLKIQPSEPRDSAVYFCASGLGAGTATSLRNEQYFGPGTRLTVT.

The J gene is TRBJ2-2, the V gene TRBV7-6, with D possibly being TRBD1 or TRBD2 (6 bases each). The V end lost 5 bases, the J end lost 6 bases, and 10 bases lay between the germline ends. The germline V gene encodes CDR1 SGHVS and CDR2 FNYEAQ. The CDR3 runs to 13 residues. CDR3 in amino acids: CASSPGEAGELFF. The CDR3 DNA sequence: TGTGCCAGCAGCCCAGGGGAGGCCGGGGAGCTGTTTTTT. Based on the CDR3 plus reference TRBV7-6 and TRBJ2-2, the full variable domain is GAGVSQSPRYKVTKRGQDVALRCDPISGHVSLYWYRQALGQGPEFLTYFNYEAQQDKSGLPNDRFSAERPEGSISTLTIQRTEQRDSAMYRCASSPGEAGELFFGEGSRLTVL.

The genes are TRBV5-1 and TRBJ2-5; D is possibly TRBD1 or TRBD2 (5 bases each). V shed 0 bases and J shed 4 bases, with 13 bases lying between them. CDR1 is SGHRS and CDR2 is YFSETQ in the germline V gene. This CDR3 region has 15 residues. The CDR3 nucleotides are TGCGCCAGCAGCTTGGTGCCGGGTGGGGGAGAGACCCAGTACTTC. Translation gives CASSLVPGGGETQYF.

The V and J genes are TRBV7-9 and TRBJ2-2, with D possibly TRBD2 on 5 matching bases. CDR1 and CDR2 (germline): SEHNR, FQNEAQ (reference sequence). The CDR3 is made up of 16 amino acids. The germline V and J ends were trimmed by 0 bases and 1 base, with 9 bases remaining between them. The CDR3 DNA reads TGTGCCAGCAGCTTAGCAGCCGGGGTGAACACCGGGGAGCTGTTTTTT. It specifies CASSLAAGVNTGELFF.

The gene calls are TRBV6-5 and TRBJ1-2; 9 nucleotides line up with TRBD1. The J segment lost 0 bases and the V segment lost 7 bases, leaving 6 bases of the junction unmatched. Germline V lookup: CDR1 MNHEY, CDR2 SVGAGI. CDR3 size: 15 residues. CDR3 residues: CASKRGQGANYGYTF. As DNA, the CDR3 is TGTGCCAGCAAAAGGGGACAGGGAGCTAACTATGGCTACACCTTC.

The chain has TRBV5-1 and TRBJ1-6, with 7 positions matching TRBD1. Germline trimming cut 6 bases from V and 3 bases from J; bases unmatched to any gene: 6. CDR1 and CDR2 from the germline V gene are SGHRS and YFSETQ. This CDR3 has 15 residues. The CDR3 spells CASTSGQNYNSPLHF. The CDR3 DNA follows: TGCGCCAGCACCTCGGGACAGAACTATAATTCACCCCTCCACTTT.

This chain joins TRBV7-2 and TRBJ1-6, with D tentatively TRBD1 (5 bases). Germline CDR1 SGHTA, CDR2 FQGNSA. With 5 bases removed from V and 10 bases from J, the gap between germline ends came to 18 bases. This CDR3 is 15 amino acids long. This CDR3 is CASSLMQGPGSPLHF. The CDR3 region has the DNA TGTGCCAGCAGCCTGATGCAGGGTCCGGGCTCACCCCTCCACTTT. The entire variable domain, with the rest obtained from reference TRBV7-2 and TRBJ1-6, is as follows: GAGVSQSPSNKVTEKGKDVELRCDPISGHTALYWYRQSLGQGLEFLIYFQGNSAPDKSGLPSDRFSAERTGGSVSTLTIQRTQQEDSAVYLCASSLMQGPGSPLHFGNGTRLTVT.